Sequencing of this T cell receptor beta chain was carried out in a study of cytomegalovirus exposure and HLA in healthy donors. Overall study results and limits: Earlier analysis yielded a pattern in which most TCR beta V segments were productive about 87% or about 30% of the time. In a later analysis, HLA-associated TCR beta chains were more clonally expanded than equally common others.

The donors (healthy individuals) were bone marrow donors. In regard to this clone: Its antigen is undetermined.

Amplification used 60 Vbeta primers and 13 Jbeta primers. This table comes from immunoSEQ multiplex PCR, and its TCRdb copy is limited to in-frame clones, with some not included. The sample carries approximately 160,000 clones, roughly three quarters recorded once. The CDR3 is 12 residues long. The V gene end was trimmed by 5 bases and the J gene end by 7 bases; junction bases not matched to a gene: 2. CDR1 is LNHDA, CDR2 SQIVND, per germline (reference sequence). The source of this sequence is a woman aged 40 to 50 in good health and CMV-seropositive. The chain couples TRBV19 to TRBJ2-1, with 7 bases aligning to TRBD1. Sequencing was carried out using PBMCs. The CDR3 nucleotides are TGTGCCAGTAGTGACAGGGTAAATGAGCAGTTCTTC. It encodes CASSDRVNEQFF.